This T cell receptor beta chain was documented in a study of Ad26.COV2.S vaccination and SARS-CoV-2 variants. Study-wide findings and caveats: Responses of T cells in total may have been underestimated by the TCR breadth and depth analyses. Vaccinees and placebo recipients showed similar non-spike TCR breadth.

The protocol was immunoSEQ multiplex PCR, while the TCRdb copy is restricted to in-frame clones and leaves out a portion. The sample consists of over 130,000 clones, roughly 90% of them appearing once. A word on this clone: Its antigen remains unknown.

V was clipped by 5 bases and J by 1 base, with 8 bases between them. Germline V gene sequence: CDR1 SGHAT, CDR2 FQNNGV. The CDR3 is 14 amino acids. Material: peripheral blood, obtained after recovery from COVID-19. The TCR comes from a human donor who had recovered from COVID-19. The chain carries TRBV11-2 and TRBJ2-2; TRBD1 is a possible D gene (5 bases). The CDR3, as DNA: TGTGCCAGCAGCAAAGACAGGAACACCGGGGAGCTGTTTTTT. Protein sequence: CASSKDRNTGELFF.